The rows below give T cell receptor beta chains drawn from one sample of a study of T cell repertoires in cytomegalovirus infection. No antigen is known for these receptors. TCRdb redid the calling of the reads with MiXCR, one entry per CDR3 protein. In the table there are some 800,000 distinct CDR3 sequences, around 29% of which are singletons. The sample was cultured CD8+ T cells from PBMCs, taken from culture after CMV antigen stimulation. The receptors derive from a human donor in good health (CMV status not recorded). Some clones in this sample may be carry-over from other donors' samples. The CDR3 runs from the conserved cysteine through the conserved F or W. The order of the fields is J gene, V gene, CDR3 protein.

j_gene: TRBJ2-7; v_gene: TRBV7-6; CDR3aa: CASSHDNSYEQYF
j_gene: TRBJ1-2; v_gene: TRBV12-3/TRBV12-4; CDR3aa: CASRTGTGALGYTF
j_gene: TRBJ1-2; v_gene: TRBV20-1; CDR3aa: CSARDPGQEMYGYTF
j_gene: TRBJ1-2; v_gene: TRBV5-6; CDR3aa: CASSFMTGNGYTF
j_gene: TRBJ2-7; v_gene: TRBV20-1; CDR3aa: CSARGLIMSPSYEQYF
j_gene: TRBJ2-7; v_gene: TRBV12-3/TRBV12-4; CDR3aa: CASSFRQGLSYEQYF
j_gene: TRBJ2-3; v_gene: TRBV7-6; CDR3aa: CASSLDLAGGIADTQYF
j_gene: TRBJ2-7; v_gene: TRBV10-3; CDR3aa: CAISETGPSYEQYF
j_gene: TRBJ2-2; v_gene: TRBV7-2; CDR3aa: CASIWLAGGPGELFF
j_gene: TRBJ2-2; v_gene: TRBV4-2; CDR3aa: CASSQGTEKNTGELFF
j_gene: TRBJ1-5; v_gene: TRBV27; CDR3aa: CASSLNGWQGDQPQHF
j_gene: TRBJ1-2; v_gene: TRBV4-1; CDR3aa: CASSQNPGQGSRGYTF
j_gene: TRBJ2-5; v_gene: TRBV9; CDR3aa: CASSPTGPLETQYF
j_gene: TRBJ1-1; v_gene: TRBV5-1; CDR3aa: CASSLGTGFPEAFF
j_gene: TRBJ1-5; v_gene: TRBV6-5; CDR3aa: CASSYSIPDRNQPQHF
j_gene: TRBJ1-5; v_gene: TRBV7-2; CDR3aa: CASSLVPGSNQPQHF
j_gene: TRBJ1-2; v_gene: TRBV6-5; CDR3aa: CASGVTEDYGYTF
j_gene: TRBJ1-4; v_gene: TRBV19; CDR3aa: CASSNKLTNEKLFF
j_gene: TRBJ2-1; v_gene: TRBV7-3; CDR3aa: CASSLIGGNYNEQFF
j_gene: TRBJ2-7; v_gene: TRBV4-1; CDR3aa: CASSQVSGEDEQYF
j_gene: TRBJ1-2; v_gene: TRBV7-3; CDR3aa: CASSLGPIYGYTF
j_gene: TRBJ2-5; v_gene: TRBV7-9; CDR3aa: CASSLALAGLLEETQYF
j_gene: TRBJ1-6; v_gene: TRBV12-3/TRBV12-4; CDR3aa: CASGFLLQGLNPDQGRPLHF
j_gene: TRBJ1-1; v_gene: TRBV9; CDR3aa: CASSVGQGLDRTEAFF
j_gene: TRBJ1-5; v_gene: TRBV28; CDR3aa: CASSPGRPQHF
j_gene: TRBJ1-5; v_gene: TRBV27; CDR3aa: CASRLAWGPNQPQHF
j_gene: TRBJ2-1; v_gene: TRBV6-5; CDR3aa: CASSPDRGQYNEQFF
j_gene: TRBJ2-7; v_gene: TRBV7-6; CDR3aa: CASSARQEERGGDEQYF
j_gene: TRBJ2-7; v_gene: TRBV7-9; CDR3aa: CASTRRGNYEQYF
j_gene: TRBJ1-5; v_gene: TRBV7-2; CDR3aa: CASSLRTEPHQPQHF
j_gene: TRBJ1-4; v_gene: TRBV28; CDR3aa: CASSFRDLNEKLFF
j_gene: TRBJ1-5; v_gene: TRBV6-1; CDR3aa: CASGGGGSQHF
j_gene: TRBJ2-1; v_gene: TRBV19; CDR3aa: CASSIEPLSYNEQFF
j_gene: TRBJ1-5; v_gene: TRBV5-1; CDR3aa: CASSPDIPLSQPQHF
j_gene: TRBJ2-2; v_gene: TRBV7-9; CDR3aa: CASSSPGHTGELFF
j_gene: TRBJ1-1; v_gene: TRBV27; CDR3aa: CASSLLGAANTEAFF
j_gene: TRBJ2-3; v_gene: TRBV7-2; CDR3aa: CASSLNSGTDTQYF
j_gene: TRBJ2-7; v_gene: TRBV7-2; CDR3aa: CASSPNFYEQYF
j_gene: TRBJ1-2; v_gene: TRBV6-1; CDR3aa: CASLERGGTDGYTF
j_gene: TRBJ2-3; v_gene: TRBV19; CDR3aa: CASSTTQGPLTDTQYF
j_gene: TRBJ1-1; v_gene: TRBV27; CDR3aa: CASSFDAARSTEAFF
j_gene: TRBJ2-1; v_gene: TRBV5-5; CDR3aa: CASSLGPGAGNEQFF
j_gene: TRBJ1-3; v_gene: TRBV4-1; CDR3aa: CASSQDRGTGSGNTIYF
j_gene: TRBJ2-1; v_gene: TRBV28; CDR3aa: CASSSLGIETSGANNEQFF
j_gene: TRBJ1-2; v_gene: TRBV25-1; CDR3aa: CASSELYTGADYGYTF
j_gene: TRBJ1-1; v_gene: TRBV6-1; CDR3aa: CASTEGGGITEAFF
j_gene: TRBJ1-5; v_gene: TRBV6-1; CDR3aa: CASHTQGAPWAQHF
j_gene: TRBJ1-1; v_gene: TRBV7-2; CDR3aa: CASSLLDWGTEAFF